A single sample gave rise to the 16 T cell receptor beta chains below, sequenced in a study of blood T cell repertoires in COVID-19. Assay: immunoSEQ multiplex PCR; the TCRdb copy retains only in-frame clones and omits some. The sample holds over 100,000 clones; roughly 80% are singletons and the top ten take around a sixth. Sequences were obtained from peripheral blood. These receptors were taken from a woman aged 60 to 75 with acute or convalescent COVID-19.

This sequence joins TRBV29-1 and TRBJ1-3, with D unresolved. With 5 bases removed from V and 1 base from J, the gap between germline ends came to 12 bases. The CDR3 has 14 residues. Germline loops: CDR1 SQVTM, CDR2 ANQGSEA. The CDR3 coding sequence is TGCAGCGTTAGAATAACCGAGTCTGGAAACACCATATATTTT. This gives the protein CSVRITESGNTIYF.

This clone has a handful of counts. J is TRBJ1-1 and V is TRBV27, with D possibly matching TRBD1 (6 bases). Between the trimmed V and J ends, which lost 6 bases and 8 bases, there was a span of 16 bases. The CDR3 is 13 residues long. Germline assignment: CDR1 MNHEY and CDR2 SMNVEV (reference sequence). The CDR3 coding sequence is TGTGCCAGCAGGAGGACAGCCGGCGGGGAAGCTTTCTTT. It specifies CASRRTAGGEAFF.

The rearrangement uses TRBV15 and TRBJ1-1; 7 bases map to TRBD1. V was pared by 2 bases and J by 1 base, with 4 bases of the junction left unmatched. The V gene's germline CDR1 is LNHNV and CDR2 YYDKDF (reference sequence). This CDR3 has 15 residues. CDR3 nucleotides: TGTGCCACCAGCAGAACCGGGACAGAGAACACTGAAGCTTTCTTT. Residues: CATSRTGTENTEAFF.

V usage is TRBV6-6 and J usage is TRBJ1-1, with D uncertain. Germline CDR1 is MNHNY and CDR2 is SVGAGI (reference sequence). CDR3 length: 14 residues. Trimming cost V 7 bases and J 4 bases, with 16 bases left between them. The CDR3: CASTNYGWSTEAFF. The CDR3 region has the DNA TGTGCCAGCACCAATTATGGGTGGAGCACTGAAGCTTTCTTT.

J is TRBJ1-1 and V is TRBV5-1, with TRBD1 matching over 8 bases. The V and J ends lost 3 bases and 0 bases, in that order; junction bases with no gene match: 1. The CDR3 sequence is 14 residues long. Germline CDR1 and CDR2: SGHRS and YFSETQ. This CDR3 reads CASSSGQVNTEAFF. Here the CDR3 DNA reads TGCGCCAGCAGCTCGGGACAGGTGAACACTGAAGCTTTCTTT.

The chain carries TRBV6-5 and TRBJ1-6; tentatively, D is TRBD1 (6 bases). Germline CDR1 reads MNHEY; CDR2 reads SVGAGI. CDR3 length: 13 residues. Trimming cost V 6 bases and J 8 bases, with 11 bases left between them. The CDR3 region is CASRGALDSPLHF. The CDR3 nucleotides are TGTGCCAGCAGGGGGGCCCTAGATTCACCCCTCCACTTT.

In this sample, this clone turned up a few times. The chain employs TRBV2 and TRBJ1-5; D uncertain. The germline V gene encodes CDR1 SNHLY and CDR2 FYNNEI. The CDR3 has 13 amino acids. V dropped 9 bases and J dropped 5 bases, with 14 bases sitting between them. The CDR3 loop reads CASSMNGDQPQHF. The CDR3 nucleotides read TGTGCCAGTTCGATGAACGGGGATCAGCCCCAGCATTTT.

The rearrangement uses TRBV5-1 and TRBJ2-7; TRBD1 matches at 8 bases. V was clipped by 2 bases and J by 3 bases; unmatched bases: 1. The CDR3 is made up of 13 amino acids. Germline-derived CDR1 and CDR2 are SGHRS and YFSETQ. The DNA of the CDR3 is TGCGCCAGCAGCTTTACAGGGGGCTACGAGCAGTACTTC. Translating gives CASSFTGGYEQYF.

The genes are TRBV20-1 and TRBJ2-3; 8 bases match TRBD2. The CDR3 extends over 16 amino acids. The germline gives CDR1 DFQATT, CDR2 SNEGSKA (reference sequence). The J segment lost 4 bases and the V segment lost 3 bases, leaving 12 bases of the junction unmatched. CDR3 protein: CSASPTRGGLADTQYF. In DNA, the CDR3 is TGCAGTGCTAGTCCCACACGGGGGGGCCTCGCAGATACGCAGTATTTT.

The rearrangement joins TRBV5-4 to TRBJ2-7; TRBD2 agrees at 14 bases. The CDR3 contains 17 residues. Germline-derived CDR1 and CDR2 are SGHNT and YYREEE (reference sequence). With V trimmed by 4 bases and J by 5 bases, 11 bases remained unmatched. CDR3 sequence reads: CASSPGTSGSPFDEQYF. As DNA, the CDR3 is TGTGCCAGCAGCCCTGGGACTAGCGGGAGTCCCTTTGACGAGCAGTACTTC.

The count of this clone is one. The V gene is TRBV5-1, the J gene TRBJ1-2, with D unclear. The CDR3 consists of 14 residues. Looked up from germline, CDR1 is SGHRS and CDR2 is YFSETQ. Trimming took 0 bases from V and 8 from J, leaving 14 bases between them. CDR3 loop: CASSLVQGSWGYTF. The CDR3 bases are TGCGCCAGCAGCTTGGTCCAAGGGAGCTGGGGCTACACCTTC.

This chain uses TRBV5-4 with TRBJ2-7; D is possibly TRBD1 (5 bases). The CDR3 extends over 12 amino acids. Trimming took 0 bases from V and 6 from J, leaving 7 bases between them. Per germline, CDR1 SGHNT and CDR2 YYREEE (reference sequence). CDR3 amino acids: CASSLERGEQYF. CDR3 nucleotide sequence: TGTGCCAGCAGCTTGGAAAGGGGCGAGCAGTACTTC. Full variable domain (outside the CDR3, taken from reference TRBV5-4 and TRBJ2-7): ETGVTQSPTHLIKTRGQQVTLRCSSQSGHNTVSWYQQALGQGPQFIFQYYREEENGRGNFPPRFSGLQFPNYSSELNVNALELDDSALYLCASSLERGEQYFGPGTRLTVT.

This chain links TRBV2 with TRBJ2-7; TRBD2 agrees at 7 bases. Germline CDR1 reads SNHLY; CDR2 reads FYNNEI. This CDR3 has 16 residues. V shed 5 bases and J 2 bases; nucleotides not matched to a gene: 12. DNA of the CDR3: TGTGCCAGCAGTTCCATTCCGGCGGGGGTAACCTACGAGCAGTACTTC. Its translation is CASSSIPAGVTYEQYF.

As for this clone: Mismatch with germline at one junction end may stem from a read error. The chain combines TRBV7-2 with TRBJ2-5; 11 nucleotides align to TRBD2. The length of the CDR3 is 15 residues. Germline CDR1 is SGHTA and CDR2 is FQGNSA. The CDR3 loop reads CASSLAGGLRGTQYF. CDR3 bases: TGTGCCAGCAGTTTAGCGGGAGGGCTCCGGGGGACCCAGTACTTC.

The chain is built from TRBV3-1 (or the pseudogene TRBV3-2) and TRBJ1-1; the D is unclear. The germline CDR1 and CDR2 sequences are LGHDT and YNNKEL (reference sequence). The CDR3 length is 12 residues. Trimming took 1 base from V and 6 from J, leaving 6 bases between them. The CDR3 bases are TGTGCCAGCAGCCAAGTAGGAGCTGAAGCTTTCTTT. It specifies CASSQVGAEAFF.

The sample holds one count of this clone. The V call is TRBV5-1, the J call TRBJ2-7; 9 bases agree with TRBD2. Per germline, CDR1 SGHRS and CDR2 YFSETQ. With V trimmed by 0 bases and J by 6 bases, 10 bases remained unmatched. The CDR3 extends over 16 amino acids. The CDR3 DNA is TGCGCCAGCAGCTTGGCATTGCGGGGGGGCAGGGGCGAGCAGTACTTC. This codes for CASSLALRGGRGEQYF.